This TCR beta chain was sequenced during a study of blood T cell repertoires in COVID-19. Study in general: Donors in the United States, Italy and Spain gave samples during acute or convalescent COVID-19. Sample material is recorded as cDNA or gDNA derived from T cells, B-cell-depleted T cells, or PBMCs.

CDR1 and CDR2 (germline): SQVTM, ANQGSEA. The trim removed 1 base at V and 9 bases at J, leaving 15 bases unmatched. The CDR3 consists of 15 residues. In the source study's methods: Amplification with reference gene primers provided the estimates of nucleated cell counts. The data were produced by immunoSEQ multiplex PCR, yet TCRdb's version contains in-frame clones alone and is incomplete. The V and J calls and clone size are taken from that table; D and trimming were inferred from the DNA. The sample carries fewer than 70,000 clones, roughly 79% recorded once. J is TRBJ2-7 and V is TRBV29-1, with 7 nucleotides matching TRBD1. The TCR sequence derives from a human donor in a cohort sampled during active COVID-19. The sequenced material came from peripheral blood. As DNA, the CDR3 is TGCAGCGTTGAAGTTCCCGGACAGGAACAGGGCTTGCAGTACTTC. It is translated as CSVEVPGQEQGLQYF.